These 27 T cell receptor beta chains originate from one sample sequenced in a study of naive and memory T cell subsets. Study-wide results and limits: A few larger clonotypes appeared in naive repertoires, especially CD8, possibly memory cells re-expressing CD45RA.

These receptors lack a known antigen. An equimolar mix of two oligonucleotides served as the beta constant-region primer for TRBC1 and TRBC2. Nested alpha and beta constant-region primers with the SP2 primer drove four PCR rounds on ligated cDNA. TCRdb analysed the UMI-ligation and nested PCR reads with MiXCR anew, one entry per CDR3 protein. The profile shows roughly 100,000 distinct CDR3 sequences, approximately 10% of them singletons. The specimen sequenced was naive CD4+ T cells from blood. The receptors originated from a human donor in good health.

This chain links TRBV19 with TRBJ1-5; a possible D gene is TRBD1 (6 bases). Germline-derived CDR1 and CDR2 are LNHDA and SQIVND (reference sequence). This CDR3 is built from 16 residues. V was shortened by 5 bases and J by 2 bases, with 16 bases between the two germline ends. The CDR3 is CASSSGAPGGNQPQHF. DNA of the CDR3: TGTGCCAGTAGTTCAGGGGCCCCCGGGGGCAATCAGCCCCAGCATTTT. Filled out from reference TRBV19 and TRBJ1-5, the complete variable domain reads DGGITQSPKYLFRKEGQNVTLSCEQNLNHDAMYWYRQDPGQGLRLIYYSQIVNDFQKGDIAEGYSVSREKKESFPLTVTSAQKNPTAFYLCASSSGAPGGNQPQHFGDGTRLSIL.

The chain has TRBV7-2 and TRBJ1-5; unclear D gene. The CDR3 length is 12 residues. V was shortened by 8 bases and J by 6 bases, with 11 bases between the two germline ends. Germline CDR1 SGHTA, CDR2 FQGNSA. The CDR3 DNA follows: TGTGCCAGCTCCAGAGACGGTCAGCCCCAGCATTTT. This gives the protein CASSRDGQPQHF.

In its sample, this clonotype was seen a few times. V gene TRBV11-2 combines with J gene TRBJ1-1; possible D gene TRBD1, 5 bases. Germline V lookup: CDR1 SGHAT, CDR2 FQNNGV. Between the trimmed V and J ends, which lost 1 base and 0 bases, there was a span of 15 bases. The CDR3 sequence is 17 residues long. The CDR3 region is CASSLGRGGVMNTEAFF. For the CDR3, the DNA is TGTGCCAGCAGCTTAGGACGGGGAGGGGTGATGAACACTGAAGCTTTCTTT.

There are many counts of this clonotype. The chain carries TRBV29-1 and TRBJ2-2; a possible D gene is TRBD2 (6 bases). Germline V gene lookup returns CDR1 SQVTM and CDR2 ANQGSEA. The V gene lost 5 bases and the J gene lost 7 bases, with 11 bases spanning the gap. The CDR3 extends over 12 amino acids. In DNA, the CDR3 is TGCAGCGTTTCTAGCGTGGGCGGGGAGCTGTTTTTT. Amino acid sequence: CSVSSVGGELFF.

The chain combines TRBV20-1 with TRBJ1-5; 7 nucleotides agree with TRBD1. Per germline, CDR1 DFQATT and CDR2 SNEGSKA (reference sequence). The V segment lost 4 bases and the J segment 4 bases; nucleotides outside the gene matches: 4. The CDR3 has 13 amino acids. CDR3 residues: CSATGTENQPQHF. In nucleotides, the CDR3 is TGCAGTGCTACCGGGACAGAGAATCAGCCCCAGCATTTT.

A few counts support this clonotype. The CDR3 nucleotides read TGTGCCAGCAGCCCGGAAGGCACCTACAATGAGCAGTTCTTC. This encodes CASSPEGTYNEQFF. The rearrangement joins TRBV11-3 to TRBJ2-1; D ambiguous. V was shortened by 5 bases and J by 2 bases, with 10 bases between the two germline ends. The germline V gene has CDR1 SGHNT and CDR2 YENEEA. CDR3 length: 14 residues. Complete variable domain (other parts from reference TRBV11-3 and TRBJ2-1): EAGVVQSPRYKIIEKKQPVAFWCNPISGHNTLYWYLQNLGQGPELLIRYENEEAVDDSQLPKDRFSAERLKGVDSTLKIQPAELGDSAVYLCASSPEGTYNEQFFGPGTRLTVL.

This clonotype was detected only a few times. The chain joins TRBV11-3 to TRBJ1-6; D is unresolved. CDR3 length: 12 residues. In germline, CDR1 is SGHNT, CDR2 YENEEA. V lost 7 bases to trimming and J lost 7 bases, with 8 bases between them. The CDR3 reads CASNERNSPLHF. The CDR3 DNA is TGTGCCAGCAACGAGAGGAATTCACCCCTCCACTTT. The full variable domain, rest sourced from reference TRBV11-3 and TRBJ1-6, is EAGVVQSPRYKIIEKKQPVAFWCNPISGHNTLYWYLQNLGQGPELLIRYENEEAVDDSQLPKDRFSAERLKGVDSTLKIQPAELGDSAVYLCASNERNSPLHFGNGTRLTVT.

This sequence joins TRBV7-9 and TRBJ2-1; D is perhaps TRBD1 (6 bases). The CDR3 runs to 14 residues. Germline V lookup: CDR1 SEHNR, CDR2 FQNEAQ (reference sequence). Trimming stripped 2 bases from V and 8 bases from J, with 13 bases between. In DNA, the CDR3 is TGTGCCAGCAGCTTACCAGGGGTTGGACATGAGCAGTTCTTC. As protein: CASSLPGVGHEQFF. Based on the CDR3 plus reference TRBV7-9 and TRBJ2-1, the full variable domain is DTGVSQNPRHKITKRGQNVTFRCDPISEHNRLYWYRQTLGQGPEFLTYFQNEAQLEKSRLLSDRFSAERPKGSFSTLEIQRTEQGDSAMYLCASSLPGVGHEQFFGPGTRLTVL.

The rearrangement links TRBV11-3 to TRBJ2-4; TRBD2 agrees at 7 bases. CDR1 and CDR2 (germline): SGHNT, YENEEA. V was clipped by 4 bases and J by 5 bases; unmatched bases: 8. The CDR3 extends over 15 amino acids. The CDR3 region is CASSYSGTTENIQYF. The CDR3, as DNA: TGTGCCAGCAGCTACAGCGGGACTACAGAAAACATTCAGTACTTC.

This clonotype was detected only a few times. The chain carries TRBV28 and TRBJ2-7; 12 bases agree with TRBD1. This CDR3 is built from 15 residues. Germline V lookup: CDR1 MDHEN, CDR2 SYDVKM. The J segment lost 5 bases and the V segment lost 10 bases, leaving 12 bases of the junction unmatched. The CDR3 region is CAIRSPGTGGHEQYF. The CDR3 nucleotides are TGTGCCATCCGATCTCCCGGGACAGGGGGCCACGAGCAGTACTTC.

This clonotype was picked up a small number of times. The chain is built from TRBV5-1 and TRBJ2-7; D possibly uses TRBD1 or TRBD2 (5 bases each). CDR1 and CDR2 from the germline V gene are SGHRS and YFSETQ. The V gene lost 2 bases and the J gene lost 3 bases, with 9 bases spanning the gap. This CDR3 has 13 residues. The CDR3 is CASSFGAGYEQYF. In nucleotides, the CDR3 is TGCGCCAGCAGCTTCGGGGCGGGCTACGAGCAGTACTTC. Filled out from reference TRBV5-1 and TRBJ2-7, the complete variable domain reads KAGVTQTPRYLIKTRGQQVTLSCSPISGHRSVSWYQQTPGQGLQFLFEYFSETQRNKGNFPGRFSGRQFSNSRSEMNVSTLELGDSALYLCASSFGAGYEQYFGPGTRLTVT.

This clonotype was seen repeatedly, ten times or more. V usage is TRBV7-6 and J usage is TRBJ2-2, with D maybe TRBD2 (6 bases). The V gene lost 6 bases and the J gene lost 0 bases, with 8 bases spanning the gap. The CDR3 covers 14 residues. The germline V gene has CDR1 SGHVS and CDR2 FNYEAQ. This CDR3 is CASRGTSNTGELFF. In DNA, the CDR3 is TGTGCCAGCAGGGGGACTTCGAACACCGGGGAGCTGTTTTTT.

The chain uses TRBV20-1 and TRBJ1-6; TRBD1 agrees at 7 bases. CDR1 is DFQATT and CDR2 is SNEGSKA in the germline V gene (reference sequence). CDR3 length equals 15 residues. The V and J ends lost 1 base and 7 bases, in that order; junction bases with no gene match: 7. The CDR3 coding sequence is TGCAGTGCTAGAGGCGACGGGACAGTAAATTCACCCCTCCACTTT. Its protein product is CSARGDGTVNSPLHF.

In DNA, the CDR3 is TGTGCCACCAGTGATTCCGGACAGGGGGCGGAAGAGCAGTACTTC. Its translation is CATSDSGQGAEEQYF. This sequence joins TRBV24-1 and TRBJ2-7; TRBD1 aligns across 11 bases. The CDR3 totals 15 residues. J was trimmed by 7 bases and V by 2 bases; bases with no gene match: 6. CDR1 and CDR2 (germline): KGHDR, SFDVKD.

The V call is TRBV11-2, the J call TRBJ2-1; D could derive from TRBD1 or TRBD2 (5 bases each). The V and J ends lost 3 bases and 14 bases respectively, with 14 bases between them. Germline loops: CDR1 SGHAT, CDR2 FQNNGV. The CDR3 is 12 residues long. DNA for the CDR3: TGTGCCAGCAGCTTGGGGGAACTGGGGAAGTTCTTC. Protein sequence: CASSLGELGKFF.

V and J are TRBV18 and TRBJ2-7; either TRBD1 or TRBD2 may supply D (5 bases each). Trimming took 2 bases from V and 6 from J, leaving 17 bases between them. This CDR3 has 15 amino acids. From germline, CDR1 is KGHSH and CDR2 LQKENI. The CDR3 region is CASSPMATGGSEQYF. Written as DNA, the CDR3 is TGTGCCAGCTCACCAATGGCCACAGGAGGCTCCGAGCAGTACTTC.

This clonotype was counted ten times or more. J is TRBJ2-4 and V is TRBV19; 12 nucleotides align to TRBD2. Germline CDR1 LNHDA, CDR2 SQIVND (reference sequence). This CDR3 has 19 amino acids. The trim removed 0 bases at V and 2 bases at J, leaving 8 bases unmatched. The CDR3 bases are TGTGCCAGTAGTATAGATCGGTCTAGCGGGAGGGGGTCCAAAAACATTCAGTACTTC. Residues: CASSIDRSSGRGSKNIQYF.

In its sample, this clonotype was seen many times. This chain joins TRBV12-3 or TRBV12-4 and TRBJ1-6; unclear D gene. The CDR3 runs to 15 residues. The ends were cut back, 3 bases at V and 8 bases at J, with 14 bases in the middle. CDR3 sequence: CASSLRGMRDSPLHF. CDR3 nucleotides: TGTGCCAGCAGTTTGCGGGGTATGCGTGATTCACCCCTCCACTTT.

Ten or more counts support this clonotype. The chain recombines TRBV11-2 with TRBJ1-5; TRBD1 aligns across 7 bases. V was clipped by 3 bases and J by 4 bases; unmatched bases: 9. The CDR3 is 16 residues long. The germline CDR1 and CDR2 sequences are SGHAT and FQNNGV. In nucleotides, the CDR3 is TGTGCCAGCAGCTTGCTAAGGCAGGGGGGAAATCAGCCCCAGCATTTT. This gives the protein CASSLLRQGGNQPQHF.

This clonotype has a handful of counts. The chain recombines TRBV6-6 with TRBJ1-5; 7 bases align to TRBD1. J lost 5 bases, V lost 5 bases, and 12 bases had no gene match. Germline V gene lookup returns CDR1 MNHNY and CDR2 SVGAGI (reference sequence). This CDR3 contains 16 residues. The CDR3 reads CASSKDDRAGHQPQHF. CDR3 bases: TGTGCCAGCAGTAAAGACGACAGGGCTGGACATCAGCCCCAGCATTTT.

There are a few counts of this clonotype. In nucleotides, the CDR3 is TGTGCCAGCAGCCGCGAATTTAGGGTCCTCACCTACGAGCAGTACTTC. Protein product: CASSREFRVLTYEQYF. The chain recombines TRBV3-1 with TRBJ2-7; no reliable D call. The CDR3 contains 16 residues. The germline CDR1 and CDR2 sequences are LGHDT and YNNKEL (reference sequence). V was trimmed by 4 bases and J by 2 bases, leaving 18 bases between them.

This clonotype has just a few counts. The genes are TRBV28 and TRBJ2-5, with D unclear. V dropped 2 bases and J dropped 5 bases, with 6 bases sitting between them. CDR3 length: 12 amino acids. Germline V lookup: CDR1 MDHEN, CDR2 SYDVKM. Written as DNA, the CDR3 is TGTGCCAGCAGTTTAGGAGCGGAGACCCAGTACTTC. Its translation is CASSLGAETQYF.

This clonotype was observed many times. This chain joins TRBV6-5 and TRBJ2-7, with D uncertain. Looked up from germline, CDR1 is MNHEY and CDR2 is SVGAGI. V was pared by 8 bases and J by 4 bases, with 12 bases between. CDR3 size: 12 residues. CDR3 amino acids: CASSRNRYEQYF. The CDR3 nucleotides are TGTGCCAGCTCCCGAAATCGGTACGAGCAGTACTTC.

In this sample, this clonotype turned up a few times. This chain joins TRBV7-9 and TRBJ1-1; D gene ambiguous. V lost 2 bases to trimming and J lost 4 bases, with 5 bases between them. Germline V lookup: CDR1 SEHNR, CDR2 FQNEAQ (reference sequence). The CDR3 extends over 12 amino acids. This CDR3 reads CASSLISTEAFF. CDR3 DNA: TGTGCCAGCAGCTTAATTAGCACTGAAGCTTTCTTT.

This rearrangement joins TRBV18 to TRBJ1-5; D remains ambiguous. Per the germline V gene, CDR1 is KGHSH and CDR2 is LQKENI. CDR3 length: 12 residues. V was pared by 2 bases and J by 6 bases, with 5 bases between. CDR3: CASSPGRQPQHF. DNA of the CDR3: TGTGCCAGCTCACCAGGGCGTCAGCCCCAGCATTTT.

There are many counts of this clonotype. The J gene is TRBJ2-3, the V gene TRBV3-1; TRBD2 matches at 10 bases. The V segment lost 1 base and the J segment 4 bases; nucleotides outside the gene matches: 2. The germline CDR1 and CDR2 sequences are LGHDT and YNNKEL (reference sequence). There are 15 residues in the CDR3. This CDR3 reads CASSQASGGADTQYF. In nucleotides, the CDR3 is TGTGCCAGCAGCCAAGCAAGCGGGGGGGCAGATACGCAGTATTTT.

This clonotype was detected ten times or more. The gene calls are TRBV27 and TRBJ2-1, with TRBD2 identical over 8 bases. CDR3 length equals 15 residues. Germline trimming cut 5 bases from V and 1 base from J; bases unmatched to any gene: 4. From germline, CDR1 is MNHEY and CDR2 SMNVEV (reference sequence). The CDR3 sequence is CASSRIAGSYNEQFF. In nucleotides, the CDR3 is TGTGCCAGCAGTCGTATAGCGGGATCCTACAATGAGCAGTTCTTC.